This TCR beta chain was obtained from a study of T cell changes during pregnancy in multiple sclerosis. Only in-frame clones appear in the TCRdb table, and some are missing; sequencing was by immunoSEQ multiplex PCR. This table has roughly 89,000 clones, about 93% appearing once. The ends were cut back, 4 bases at V and 6 bases at J, with 16 bases in the middle. Germline V gene sequence: CDR1 WNHNN, CDR2 SYGVQD (reference sequence). The CDR3 runs to 16 residues. The sequencing used peripheral blood, collected in the first trimester of pregnancy. The V and J genes are TRBV10-1 and TRBJ1-6; weak D call: TRBD1 (6 bases). The sequence was collected from a female donor with multiple sclerosis, enrolled in a pregnancy study. The CDR3 DNA follows: TGCGCCAGCAGTGGGGGGGGGCGGGGGCCTAATTCACCCCTCCACTTT. Its translation is CASSGGGRGPNSPLHF.